These 5 T cell receptor beta chains came from one sample sequenced in a study of shared clonotypes between healthy human individuals. CD45RO-negative, CCR7-positively selected cells formed the naive CD8 fraction, excluding terminally differentiated effector memory CD45RA+ cells. This table comes from immunoSEQ multiplex PCR, and its TCRdb copy is limited to in-frame clones, with some not included. The sample holds about 2.1 million clones, roughly 91% seen once. Sequenced input: naive CD8+ T cells from PBMCs. Receptor source: a man younger than 30 in good health. Some clones in this sample may be carry-over from other donors' samples.

Points on this clone: This CDR3 is also generated by other DNA sequences in the sample. The chain joins TRBV27 to TRBJ2-3; TRBD2 is a possible D gene (5 bases). Trimming left V 4 bases short and J 0 bases short, with 8 bases between. The CDR3 runs 14 residues. From germline, CDR1 is MNHEY and CDR2 SMNVEV (reference sequence). DNA of the CDR3: TGTGCCAGCAGTTCCAGGACTAGCACAGATACGCAGTATTTT. This sequence encodes CASSSRTSTDTQYF.

This clone was seen just once. The chain couples TRBV9 to TRBJ2-7, with TRBD1 as a possible D gene (6 bases). V lost 2 bases and J 4 bases, leaving 16 bases between the germline ends. The CDR3 length is 15 residues. Looked up from germline, CDR1 is SGDLS and CDR2 is YYNGEE. This CDR3 reads CASSVIPGALYEQYF. In nucleotides, the CDR3 is TGTGCCAGCAGCGTCATTCCAGGGGCTTTATACGAGCAGTACTTC.

The chain is built from TRBV9 and TRBJ2-7; 8 bases match TRBD2. V was pared by 4 bases and J by 4 bases, with 10 bases of the junction left unmatched. Germline V lookup: CDR1 SGDLS, CDR2 YYNGEE. The CDR3 sequence is 15 residues long. CDR3 sequence reads: CASSLREAGRYEQYF. The CDR3 region has the DNA TGTGCCAGCAGCCTGCGGGAGGCGGGGCGTTACGAGCAGTACTTC. Based on the CDR3 plus reference TRBV9 and TRBJ2-7, the full variable domain is DSGVTQTPKHLITATGQRVTLRCSPRSGDLSVYWYQQSLDQGLQFLIQYYNGEERAKGNILERFSAQQFPDLHSELNLSSLELGDSALYFCASSLREAGRYEQYFGPGTRLTVT.

As concerns this clone: At the DNA level, this CDR3 is encoded by other sequences in the same sample as well. The chain uses TRBV7-6 and TRBJ1-2, with unresolved D. The ends were cut back, 1 base at V and 0 bases at J, with 6 bases in the middle. The CDR3 extends over 14 amino acids. CDR1 is SGHVS and CDR2 is FNYEAQ in the germline V gene. The CDR3 region is CASSLGGANYGYTF. In DNA, the CDR3 is TGTGCCAGCAGCTTAGGAGGAGCTAACTATGGCTACACCTTC.

V usage is TRBV10-1 and J usage is TRBJ2-1; no reliable D call. Trimming shortened V by 3 bases and J by 2 bases, and 11 bases separated the two germline ends. Germline CDR1 WNHNN, CDR2 SYGVQD (reference sequence). This CDR3 comprises 15 residues. The CDR3 region is CASSERAIAYNEQFF. CDR3 bases: TGCGCCAGCAGTGAAAGAGCCATAGCCTACAATGAGCAGTTCTTC.